One T cell receptor beta chain is described in this entry. Its antigen has not been determined. Base qualities are not recorded, but no much larger clone differs from it by a single base. From the cysteine through the phenylalanine, the CDR3 covers 18 amino acids. CDR3 DNA only is kept here, 54 bases in frame from base 1. Trimming removed 1 base from V and 7 bases from J; the gene matches leave 13 bases unexplained. CDR1 LGHDT and CDR2 YNNKEL were looked up in the germline V gene (reference sequence). The data originate from a study of control samples from healthy donors and cancer patients (dated by TCRdb to 2018 to 2021). Libraries came from the immunoSEQ multiplex PCR assay. TCRdb stores this immuneACCESS table with in-frame sequences only. Part of the clones is absent; in the studies checked, under half of the shortfall reflects unresolved V genes, and no reason is known for the rest. The sample profile shows approximately 210,000 clones; about 91% of them were found once. The ten largest clones represent approximately 1.8% of the sample.

The source material was blood. The chain uses TRBV3-1 (or the pseudogene TRBV3-2) and TRBJ2-1; TRBD2 agrees with 10 junctional bases. The receptor comes from a man younger than 40 in good health. The CDR3 amino acid sequence is: CASSQASLAGVAGNEQFF. The nucleotides are TGTGCCAGCAGCCAAGCCTCTCTAGCGGGGGTAGCCGGAAATGAGCAGTTCTTC.